The next 7 T cell receptor beta chains were all read from a single sample in a study of cytomegalovirus exposure and HLA in healthy donors. PCR primers comprised 60 Vbeta and 13 Jbeta primers. The table came from immunoSEQ multiplex PCR; TCRdb's copy has only in-frame clones and leaves some out. In the table there are 150,000 to 200,000 clones, 60% to 80% of which are singletons. The sequencing sample was made of PBMCs. These receptor sequences come from a man in his forties in good health and CMV-seropositive.

This rearrangement joins TRBV6-5 to TRBJ1-2; D gene unclear. The CDR3 contains 13 residues. Germline V gene lookup returns CDR1 MNHEY and CDR2 SVGAGI. V gave up 3 bases and J gave up 2 bases, with 7 bases separating them. The CDR3 DNA follows: TGTGCCAGCAGTTATTCAGTGAACTATGGCTACACCTTC. This encodes CASSYSVNYGYTF.

This rearrangement joins TRBV5-6 to TRBJ2-7, with 7 bases that match TRBD2. Germline V gives CDR1 SGHDT, CDR2 YYEEEE. The CDR3 is made up of 14 amino acids. V shed 2 bases and J 4 bases; nucleotides not matched to a gene: 6. CDR3 nucleotide sequence: TGTGCCAGCAGCTTAATGGGAGGGCCATACGAGCAGTACTTC. Its protein is CASSLMGGPYEQYF.

The chain is built from TRBV28 and TRBJ2-7; 9 bases map to TRBD2. The CDR3 is 14 amino acids. The V segment lost 3 bases and the J segment 8 bases; nucleotides outside the gene matches: 8. The germline V gene encodes CDR1 MDHEN and CDR2 SYDVKM. The CDR3 DNA follows: TGTGCCAGCAGTTTCGGCGGGAGGGCCAGGCAGCAGTACTTC. Its translation is CASSFGGRARQQYF. Full variable domain (remainder filled in from reference TRBV28 and TRBJ2-7): DVKVTQSSRYLVKRTGEKVFLECVQDMDHENMFWYRQDPGLGLRLIYFSYDVKMKEKGDIPEGYSVSREKKERFSLILESASTNQTSMYLCASSFGGRARQQYFGPGTRLTVT.

This sequence joins TRBV5-1 and TRBJ2-6; 7 bases agree with TRBD1. V lost 4 bases, J lost 4 bases, and 8 bases stayed unmatched. The CDR3 has 16 residues. The germline V gene encodes CDR1 SGHRS and CDR2 YFSETQ. The CDR3: CASSLRQGTGANVLTF. The CDR3 DNA reads TGCGCCAGCAGCCTAAGACAGGGAACCGGGGCCAACGTCCTGACTTTC.

V is TRBV7-3 and J is TRBJ2-3; D unresolved. There are 13 residues in the CDR3. Germline assignment: CDR1 SGHTA and CDR2 FQGTGA. Trimming removed 5 bases at V and 2 bases at J, with 8 bases between. CDR3: CASSAGSTDTQYF. The CDR3 DNA reads TGTGCCAGCAGCGCAGGCTCCACAGATACGCAGTATTTT. Full variable domain (outside the CDR3, taken from reference TRBV7-3 and TRBJ2-3): GAGVSQTPSNKVTEKGKYVELRCDPISGHTALYWYRQSLGQGPEFLIYFQGTGAADDSGLPNDRFFAVRPEGSVSTLKIQRTERGDSAVYLCASSAGSTDTQYFGPGTRLTVL.

The J gene is TRBJ2-1, the V gene TRBV7-4; 7 bases match TRBD1. Germline CDR1 and CDR2: SGHVT and SQSDAQ. Germline trimming cut 5 bases from V and 12 bases from J; bases unmatched to any gene: 7. The CDR3 extends over 12 amino acids. CDR3 region: CASSQTGSGQFF. Here the CDR3 DNA reads TGTGCCAGCAGCCAGACAGGGAGTGGGCAGTTCTTC.

The chain is built from TRBV11-3 and TRBJ2-1; 11 nucleotides match TRBD2. CDR1 SGHNT and CDR2 YENEEA come from the germline V gene. V shed 1 base, J shed 9 bases, and the junction held 5 bases outside the gene matches. The CDR3 runs 15 residues. CDR3 in amino acids: CASSLGGLAGGEQFF. The CDR3 nucleotides read TGTGCCAGCAGCTTAGGCGGGCTAGCGGGAGGTGAGCAGTTCTTC.